These T cell receptor beta chains were read from a single sample in a study of a mutant IDH1 vaccine in newly diagnosed glioma. TCRdb keeps only in-frame clones here, not all; method: immunoSEQ multiplex PCR. The table records around 30,000 clones, about 85% of them present only once. These receptors have no known antigen. Sequencing used PBMCs, obtained from a glioma patient whose treatment included an IDH1 peptide vaccine. The receptors shown here come from a woman under 30 with glioma. Both conserved end residues are part of each CDR3. Each record gives: D gene, V gene, clone size, J gene, CDR3 DNA, CDR3 protein. The D gene is left open where the match is weak. A clone size is listed for some rows: how often the clone was seen (once, few, many), or a class if it is expanded.

d_gene: .
v_gene: TRBV4-1
abundance: .
j_gene: TRBJ2-7
CDR3nt: TGCGCCAGCAGCCAAGTGGTAGGGCCAAGGAGGGACGAGCAGTACTTC
CDR3aa: CASSQVVGPRRDEQYF

d_gene: .
v_gene: TRBV29-1
abundance: .
j_gene: TRBJ2-2
CDR3nt: TGCAGCGTTGAGAGGCAGAACACCGGGGAGCTGTTTTTT
CDR3aa: CSVERQNTGELFF

d_gene: .
v_gene: TRBV28
abundance: .
j_gene: TRBJ1-5
CDR3nt: TGTGCCAGCAGTTCCCCGCATGGACAGTATCTCCCCGGGCAGCCCCAGCATTTT
CDR3aa: CASSSPHGQYLPGQPQHF

d_gene: .
v_gene: TRBV19
abundance: .
j_gene: TRBJ1-1
CDR3nt: TGTGCCAGTAGTATGGCCAGATCCTACACTGAAGCTTTCTTT
CDR3aa: CASSMARSYTEAFF

d_gene: TRBD1
v_gene: TRBV5-1
abundance: .
j_gene: TRBJ1-1
CDR3nt: TGCGCCAGCAGCCCAGGGGGATACCACACTGAAGCTTTCTTT
CDR3aa: CASSPGGYHTEAFF

d_gene: .
v_gene: TRBV6-5
abundance: .
j_gene: TRBJ1-1
CDR3nt: TGTGCCAGCACCCTCAATACAGGGTACACTGAAGCTTTCTTT
CDR3aa: CASTLNTGYTEAFF

d_gene: .
v_gene: TRBV6-6
abundance: .
j_gene: TRBJ2-7
CDR3nt: TGTGCCAGCAGTTACGCCGTACTAGGAGACTACGAGCAGTACTTC
CDR3aa: CASSYAVLGDYEQYF

d_gene: TRBD1
v_gene: TRBV7-9
abundance: .
j_gene: TRBJ2-7
CDR3nt: TGTGCCAGCAGCAAAGGGACAGTATACGAGCAGTACTTC
CDR3aa: CASSKGTVYEQYF

d_gene: TRBD2
v_gene: TRBV19
abundance: once
j_gene: TRBJ2-1
CDR3nt: TGTGCCAGTAGTACTAGGACTAGCGCCTTTAAGTATGAGCAGTTCTTC
CDR3aa: CASSTRTSAFKYEQFF

d_gene: .
v_gene: TRBV5-1
abundance: .
j_gene: TRBJ2-1
CDR3nt: TGCGCCAGCAGCTTGCAAGGGAGCGGCAATGAGCAGTTCTTC
CDR3aa: CASSLQGSGNEQFF

d_gene: .
v_gene: TRBV29-1
abundance: .
j_gene: TRBJ2-7
CDR3nt: TGCAGCGTTGAAGATGTGGCGATCCCCTACGAGCAGTACTTC
CDR3aa: CSVEDVAIPYEQYF

d_gene: .
v_gene: TRBV11-2
abundance: .
j_gene: TRBJ1-1
CDR3nt: TGTGCCAGCAGCGCCGGGGGATACACTGAAGCTTTCTTT
CDR3aa: CASSAGGYTEAFF